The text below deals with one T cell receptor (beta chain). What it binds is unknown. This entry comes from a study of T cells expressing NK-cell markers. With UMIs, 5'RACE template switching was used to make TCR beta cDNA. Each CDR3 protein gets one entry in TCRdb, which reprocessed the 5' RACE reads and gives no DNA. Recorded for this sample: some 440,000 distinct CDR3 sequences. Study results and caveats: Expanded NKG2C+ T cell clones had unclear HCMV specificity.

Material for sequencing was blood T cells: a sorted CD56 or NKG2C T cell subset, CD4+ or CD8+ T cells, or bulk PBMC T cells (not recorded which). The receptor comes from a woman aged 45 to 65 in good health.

The CDR3: CASRLSATNEKLFF. The genes are TRBV7-9 and TRBJ1-4. Germline V lookup: CDR1 SEHNR, CDR2 FQNEAQ (reference sequence). The CDR3 consists of 14 residues.